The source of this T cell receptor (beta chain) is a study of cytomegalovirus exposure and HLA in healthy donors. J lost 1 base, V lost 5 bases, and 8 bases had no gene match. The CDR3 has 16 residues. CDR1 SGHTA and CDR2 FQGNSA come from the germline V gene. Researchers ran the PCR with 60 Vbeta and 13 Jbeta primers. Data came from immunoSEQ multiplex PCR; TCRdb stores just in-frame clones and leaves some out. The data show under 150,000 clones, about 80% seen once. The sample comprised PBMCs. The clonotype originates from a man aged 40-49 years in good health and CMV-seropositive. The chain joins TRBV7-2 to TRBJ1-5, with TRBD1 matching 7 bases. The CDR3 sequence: CASSRGAGGSNQPQHF. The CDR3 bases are TGTGCCAGCAGCCGAGGGGCAGGGGGGAGCAATCAGCCCCAGCATTTT.